What follows describes a single TCR beta chain. Its antigen is not identified. Unique molecular identifiers were built into the TCR beta cDNA libraries. Input of roughly 0.9 to 11 million T cells yielded 450,000 to 550,000 cDNA molecules. TCRdb passed the PCR reads through MiXCR, listing each CDR3 protein once. The sample has about 560,000 distinct CDR3 sequences, about 40% seen once; the top ten hold approximately 1.7%. The data belong to a study of post-analysis software for immune sequencing data. Background on the study: Included courses were relapsing-remitting and secondary progressive multiple sclerosis; progressive-relapsing multiple sclerosis was also included.

Notes on the study in general: With TRBV5-6, TRBV5-1 and TRBV20-1 included, roughly five TRBV segments were more frequent in patients than in controls. Multiple sclerosis was associated with a significant reduction in normalized Chao1 diversity relative to controls.

Germline CDR1 MGHRA, CDR2 YSYEKL. J gave up 4 bases and V 1 base, and 13 bases lay outside the gene matches. The CDR3 is 18 amino acids. The chain has TRBV4-1 and TRBJ2-1, with 7 bases lining up with TRBD2. The material sequenced was blood. The TCR sequence derives from a girl aged 10-17 years with multiple sclerosis. Here the CDR3 DNA reads TGCGCCAGCAGCCAAGTGGGAATGGGGGGGAGGAGGTACAATGAGCAGTTCTTC. Translating it yields CASSQVGMGGRRYNEQFF.